Here is one TCR beta chain with its context. The CDR3 extends over 14 amino acids. The germline V gene encodes CDR1 SGHAT and CDR2 FQNNGV. The V end lost 2 bases, the J end lost 3 bases, and 10 bases lay between the germline ends. This entry comes from a study of blood T cell repertoires in COVID-19. Study at large: Collection of acute and convalescent COVID-19 samples took place in the United States, Italy and Spain. The cDNA or gDNA used as material had been derived from T cells, B-cell-depleted T cells, or PBMCs.

As originally analysed: Amplification with reference gene primers provided the estimates of nucleated cell counts. Data came from immunoSEQ multiplex PCR; TCRdb stores just in-frame clones and leaves some out. V and J calls plus clone size are reproduced from that table; the DNA served to infer D and trimming. The sample includes 150,000 to 200,000 clones, around nine tenths of them seen just once. The specimen was peripheral blood. The rearrangement joins TRBV11-2 to TRBJ2-5; the D gene is possibly TRBD1 (5 bases). The clonotype originates from a man in his 60s with active or convalescent COVID-19. The CDR3, as DNA: TGTGCCAGCAGCTTAAACGGCAGGGAAGAGACCCAGTACTTC. Its translation is CASSLNGREETQYF. Looking up the rest from reference TRBV11-2 and TRBJ2-5 gives the full variable domain: EAGVAQSPRYKIIEKRQSVAFWCNPISGHATLYWYQQILGQGPKLLIQFQNNGVVDDSQLPKDRFSAERLKGVDSTLKIQPAKLEDSAVYLCASSLNGREETQYFGPGTRLLVL.